This TCR beta chain originates from a study of T cells in localized non-small cell lung cancer. This CDR3 spans 14 amino acids. V was trimmed by 10 bases and J by 2 bases, leaving 17 bases between them. Germline V gene lookup returns CDR1 SEHNR and CDR2 FQNEAQ (reference sequence). Some clones are missing from TCRdb's copy, which holds only in-frame ones; the method was immunoSEQ multiplex PCR. The table lists about 43,000 clones, 90% to 95% of them singletons. This sample comprised PBMCs, obtained before any cancer treatment. This TCR was sampled from a woman aged 40-69 years with stage II lung adenocarcinoma. The genes are TRBV7-9 and TRBJ1-2; a possible D gene is TRBD1 (5 bases). CDR3: CATSIPPGNYGYTF. For the CDR3, the DNA is TGTGCCACTAGCATCCCGCCAGGGAACTATGGCTACACCTTC.